Below, 27 T cell receptor beta chains from the same sample are listed, as sequenced in a study of identical twins. MiXCR was run by TCRdb on the 5' RACE reads, yielding one entry per CDR3 protein. The sample consists of roughly 1.6 million distinct CDR3 sequences, less than 35% of them appearing once. The material sequenced was cord blood. Source of these receptors: a newborn girl in good health.

The genes are TRBV7-9 and TRBJ2-1; 15 nucleotides agree with TRBD2. This CDR3 has 17 residues. V was clipped by 5 bases and J by 1 base; unmatched bases: 3. Germline lookup yields CDR1 SEHNR and CDR2 FQNEAQ (reference sequence). Here the CDR3 reads CASSKGLAGGSYNEQFF. The CDR3 DNA follows: TGTGCCAGCAGCAAGGGACTAGCGGGAGGTTCCTACAATGAGCAGTTCTTC.

This clonotype turned up a few times. CDR3 DNA: TGTGCCAGCTCACCAGGATTGACTAGCGGGGGACAAGAGACCCAGTACTTC. Its protein is CASSPGLTSGGQETQYF. The gene calls are TRBV18 and TRBJ2-5; TRBD2 matches 12 bases. This CDR3 is 17 amino acids long. Looked up from germline, CDR1 is KGHSH and CDR2 is LQKENI. J gave up 2 bases and V 2 bases, and 6 bases lay outside the gene matches.

In this sample, this clonotype turned up a few times. The chain is built from TRBV5-1 and TRBJ2-2, with 7 bases aligning to TRBD1. V lost 3 bases, J lost 0 bases, and 2 bases stayed unmatched. The CDR3 consists of 15 residues. Germline CDR1 and CDR2: SGHRS and YFSETQ. The CDR3 sequence is CASSSTGANTGELFF. CDR3 nucleotides: TGCGCCAGCAGCTCTACAGGGGCGAACACCGGGGAGCTGTTTTTT.

J is TRBJ2-7 and V is TRBV9; D assignment may be TRBD1 or TRBD2 (5 bases each). V lost 4 bases, J lost 0 bases, and 26 bases lay in between. Germline CDR1 is SGDLS and CDR2 is YYNGEE. CDR3 length equals 19 residues. In DNA form, the CDR3 reads TGTGCCAGCAGCCCCCACCGGGACCCTGGCGGAAGGAGCTCCTACGAGCAGTACTTC. This translates into CASSPHRDPGGRSSYEQYF.

The chain recombines TRBV20-1 with TRBJ2-1; 9 bases fit TRBD2. Trimming took 1 base from V and 6 from J; bases not matched to a gene: 7. Germline V gene lookup returns CDR1 DFQATT and CDR2 SNEGSKA (reference sequence). The CDR3 is made up of 15 amino acids. Here the CDR3 DNA reads TGCAGTGCTAGAGGGGGGCTAGCGGGGCTCAATGAGCAGTTCTTC. It is translated as CSARGGLAGLNEQFF.

The CDR3: CSATRDWPVTNSSYEQYF. DNA for the CDR3: TGCAGTGCTACCAGGGACTGGCCCGTTACGAATAGCTCCTACGAGCAGTACTTC. The V call is TRBV20-1, the J call TRBJ2-7; TRBD2 is a possible D gene (6 bases). There are 18 residues in the CDR3. V gave up 4 bases and J gave up 0 bases, with 25 bases separating them. Germline CDR1 is DFQATT and CDR2 is SNEGSKA (reference sequence).

The chain carries TRBV7-9 and TRBJ1-1; 8 bases line up with TRBD1. Germline V gene data show CDR1 as SEHNR and CDR2 as FQNEAQ (reference sequence). J was trimmed by 1 base and V by 5 bases; bases with no gene match: 12. CDR3 length: 17 residues. This CDR3 is CASSPRQGKGPNTEAFF. For the CDR3, the DNA is TGTGCCAGCAGCCCTAGACAGGGGAAAGGGCCGAACACTGAAGCTTTCTTT.

The rearrangement uses TRBV15 and TRBJ1-1; TRBD1 might be the D (6 bases). V gave up 2 bases and J gave up 5 bases, with 12 bases separating them. The CDR3 runs to 14 residues. The germline V gene has CDR1 LNHNV and CDR2 YYDKDF (reference sequence). The CDR3 loop reads CATSRQGWETEAFF. As DNA, the CDR3 is TGTGCCACCAGCAGACAGGGGTGGGAGACTGAAGCTTTCTTT.

The chain joins TRBV6-1 to TRBJ1-4; 7 bases map to TRBD1. After removal of 7 bases from V and 7 bases from J, the junction contained 15 bases not matched to a gene. The CDR3 loop spans 16 amino acids. Per germline, CDR1 MNHNS and CDR2 SASEGT. The CDR3 region is CASTLRNRGGIEKLFF. The CDR3 DNA sequence: TGTGCCAGCACTCTAAGAAACAGGGGAGGAATTGAAAAACTGTTTTTT.

This clonotype was seen many times. This chain joins TRBV6-5 and TRBJ2-1; 7 bases are shared with TRBD1. The CDR3 contains 16 residues. CDR1 and CDR2 (germline): MNHEY, SVGAGI. After removal of 6 bases from V and 0 bases from J, the junction contained 8 bases not matched to a gene. The CDR3 reads CASRRLRDSSYNEQFF. CDR3 in DNA: TGTGCCAGCAGACGACTCCGGGACAGCTCCTACAATGAGCAGTTCTTC.

This clonotype has just a few counts. This chain connects TRBV24-1 to TRBJ2-1, with D perhaps matching TRBD2 (6 bases). The J call may be in error: the DNA end matches TRBJ2-7 better. The CDR3 is 13 residues long. Germline V CDR1 and CDR2: KGHDR, SFDVKD. The CDR3 reads CATSRDSYNEQYF. CDR3 in DNA: TGTGCCACCTCCCGGGACTCCTACAATGAGCAGTACTTC.

In its sample, this clonotype was seen a few times. J is TRBJ2-1 and V is TRBV7-9; no definite D call. The V gene lost 3 bases and the J gene lost 3 bases, with 9 bases spanning the gap. The germline V gene encodes CDR1 SEHNR and CDR2 FQNEAQ (reference sequence). The CDR3 spans 14 residues. In DNA form, the CDR3 reads TGTGCCAGCAGCTTCGGGCAAAACTACAATGAGCAGTTCTTC. Amino acid sequence: CASSFGQNYNEQFF.

V is TRBV12-3 or TRBV12-4 and J is TRBJ1-2; 7 positions match TRBD1. With V trimmed by 6 bases and J by 3 bases, 10 bases remained unmatched. The CDR3 extends over 15 amino acids. In nucleotides, the CDR3 is TGTGCCAGCAGCCGCGGAAACAGGGGAGACTATGGCTACACCTTC. It is translated as CASSRGNRGDYGYTF.

V usage is TRBV7-2 and J usage is TRBJ2-3; tentatively, D is TRBD2 (6 bases). Germline V gene data show CDR1 as SGHTA and CDR2 as FQGNSA. Between the trimmed V and J ends, which lost 10 bases and 0 bases, there was a span of 23 bases. CDR3 length: 17 amino acids. The CDR3, as DNA: TGTGCCAACGGCCACCGAACTATTAGCGGAAGCACAGATACGCAGTATTTT. Its protein is CANGHRTISGSTDTQYF.

This clonotype came up a few times. This chain links TRBV20-1 with TRBJ2-1, with TRBD2 identical over 9 bases. The germline gives CDR1 DFQATT, CDR2 SNEGSKA (reference sequence). The CDR3 consists of 14 residues. V lost 2 bases and J lost 8; bases outside the gene matches: 7. CDR3 DNA: TGCAGTGCTAGAATGGTAGCGGGAGTTCATGAGCAGTTCTTC. Amino acid sequence: CSARMVAGVHEQFF.

A note on this clonotype: One end of the junction does not line up with germline, which may come from a read error. V is TRBV5-6 and J is TRBJ2-7; D ambiguous. The germline V gene encodes CDR1 SGHDT and CDR2 YYEEEE. The CDR3 spans 13 residues. CDR3 loop: CASSLGYSYGQYF. DNA for the CDR3: TGTGCCAGCAGCCTCGGCTACTCCTACGGGCAGTACTTC.

This clonotype was found a few times. The gene calls are TRBV12-3 or TRBV12-4 and TRBJ1-4; D uncertain. V was cut by 0 bases and J by 4 bases, with 12 bases left in between. The CDR3 spans 16 residues. The CDR3 sequence is CASSLARARRNEKLFF. CDR3 DNA sequence: TGTGCCAGCAGTTTAGCGCGGGCAAGACGTAATGAAAAACTGTTTTTT.

The genes are TRBV19 and TRBJ2-5; tentatively, D is TRBD1 (5 bases). The CDR3 has 16 residues. V shed 5 bases and J shed 2 bases, with 18 bases lying between them. Germline CDR1 LNHDA, CDR2 SQIVND (reference sequence). CDR3 sequence: CASSSFDAGRQETQYF. In nucleotides, the CDR3 is TGTGCCAGTAGTTCCTTCGACGCAGGGCGGCAAGAGACCCAGTACTTC.

The CDR3 sequence is CASSLADTTNEKLFF. In DNA form, the CDR3 reads TGTGCCAGCAGTTTAGCAGACACAACTAATGAAAAACTGTTTTTT. The rearrangement joins TRBV12-3 or TRBV12-4 to TRBJ1-4; D gene unclear. Trimming left V 0 bases short and J 0 bases short, with 5 bases between. CDR3 size: 15 residues.

This chain uses TRBV4-2 with TRBJ2-7; a weak D match, TRBD1 (6 bases). The germline CDR1 and CDR2 sequences are LGHNA and YNFKEQ. The length of the CDR3 is 17 residues. The V gene lost 1 base and the J gene lost 7 bases, with 23 bases spanning the gap. Here the CDR3 DNA reads TGTGCCAGCAGCCAAGCCGGGACATTTCTCAGATCCAATGAGCAGTACTTC. It encodes CASSQAGTFLRSNEQYF.

The V gene is TRBV20-1, the J gene TRBJ1-6; D is possibly TRBD1 (6 bases). Germline V gene lookup returns CDR1 DFQATT and CDR2 SNEGSKA (reference sequence). The length of the CDR3 is 12 residues. CDR3 nucleotides: TGCGGGCGGGGGCAGACAAATTCACCCCTCCACTTT. Its protein is CGRGQTNSPLHF.

The chain uses TRBV28 and TRBJ2-1, with D perhaps assigned TRBD1 or TRBD2 (5 bases each). CDR1 and CDR2 from the germline V gene are MDHEN and SYDVKM. With 3 bases removed from V and 10 bases from J, the gap between germline ends came to 25 bases. The CDR3 contains 17 residues. The CDR3 sequence is CASSFGWWGRPSYEQFF. DNA of the CDR3: TGTGCCAGCAGTTTTGGGTGGTGGGGGAGACCCTCCTACGAGCAGTTCTTC. Looking up the rest from reference TRBV28 and TRBJ2-1 gives the full variable domain: DVKVTQSSRYLVKRTGEKVFLECVQDMDHENMFWYRQDPGLGLRLIYFSYDVKMKEKGDIPEGYSVSREKKERFSLILESASTNQTSMYLCASSFGWWGRPSYEQFFGPGTRLTVL.

The chain couples TRBV7-2 to TRBJ1-2; 8 bases fit TRBD1. Trimming removed 5 bases from V and 5 bases from J; junction bases left unmatched: 10. The CDR3 has 15 amino acids. Germline lookup yields CDR1 SGHTA and CDR2 FQGNSA. CDR3 protein: CASSHPTGEGYGYTF. In DNA, the CDR3 is TGTGCCAGCAGCCACCCGACAGGGGAGGGGTATGGCTACACCTTC.

The chain joins TRBV7-2 to TRBJ2-1; D might be TRBD2 (6 bases). The V gene lost 0 bases and the J gene lost 1 base, with 13 bases spanning the gap. Germline V lookup: CDR1 SGHTA, CDR2 FQGNSA. The CDR3 consists of 17 residues. The CDR3 is CASSLAYSGDSYNEQFF. The CDR3 region has the DNA TGTGCCAGCAGCTTAGCCTATAGCGGAGATTCCTACAATGAGCAGTTCTTC.

The gene calls are TRBV7-8 and TRBJ1-6; 9 positions match TRBD1. The CDR3 covers 18 residues. Germline CDR1 reads SGHVS; CDR2 reads FQNEAQ. The V gene end was trimmed by 1 base and the J gene end by 7 bases; junction bases not matched to a gene: 11. The CDR3 nucleotides are TGTGCCAGCAGCTTAGGGAGGTACCGGGACAGGGCAAATTCACCCCTCCACTTT. Protein: CASSLGRYRDRANSPLHF.

The chain employs TRBV4-1 and TRBJ2-5, with TRBD2 matching over 7 bases. Trimming cost V 1 base and J 4 bases; bases outside gene matches: 12. CDR1 is MGHRA, CDR2 YSYEKL, per germline. The CDR3 loop spans 17 amino acids. CDR3 DNA: TGCGCCAGCAGCCAAGGGTTCGGCGGGAGTATCGGAGAGACCCAGTACTTC. The encoded protein is CASSQGFGGSIGETQYF.

The sample holds a few counts of this clonotype. The chain has TRBV18 and TRBJ2-7; the match to TRBD1 covers 7 bases. This CDR3 is built from 15 residues. V lost 5 bases, J lost 2 bases, and 9 bases stayed unmatched. CDR1 and CDR2 from the germline V gene are KGHSH and LQKENI. For the CDR3, the DNA is TGTGCCAGCTCATATACCGGGACAGACCCCTACGAGCAGTACTTC. It specifies CASSYTGTDPYEQYF.